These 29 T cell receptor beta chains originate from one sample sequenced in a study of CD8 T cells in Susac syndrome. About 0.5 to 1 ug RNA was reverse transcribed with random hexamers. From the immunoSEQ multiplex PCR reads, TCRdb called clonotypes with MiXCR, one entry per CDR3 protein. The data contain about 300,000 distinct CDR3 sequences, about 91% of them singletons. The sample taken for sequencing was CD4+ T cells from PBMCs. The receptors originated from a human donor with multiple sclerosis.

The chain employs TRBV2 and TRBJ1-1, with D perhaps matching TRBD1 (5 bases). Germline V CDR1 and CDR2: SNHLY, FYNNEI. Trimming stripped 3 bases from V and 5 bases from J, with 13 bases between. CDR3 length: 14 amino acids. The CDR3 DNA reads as TGTGCCAGCAGTGAGTTTCAGGGCGTAACTGAAGCTTTCTTT. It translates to CASSEFQGVTEAFF. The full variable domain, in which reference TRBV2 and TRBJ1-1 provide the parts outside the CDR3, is EPEVTQTPSHQVTQMGQEVILRCVPISNHLYFYWYRQILGQKVEFLVSFYNNEISEKSEIFDDQFSVERPDGSNFTLKIRSTKLEDSAMYFCASSEFQGVTEAFFGQGTRLTVV.

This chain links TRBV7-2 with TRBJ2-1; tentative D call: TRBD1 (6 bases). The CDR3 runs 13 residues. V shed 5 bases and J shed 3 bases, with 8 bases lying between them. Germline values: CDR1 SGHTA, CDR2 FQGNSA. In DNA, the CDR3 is TGTGCCAGCAGCGCACAGGGCTACAATGAGCAGTTCTTC. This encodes CASSAQGYNEQFF.

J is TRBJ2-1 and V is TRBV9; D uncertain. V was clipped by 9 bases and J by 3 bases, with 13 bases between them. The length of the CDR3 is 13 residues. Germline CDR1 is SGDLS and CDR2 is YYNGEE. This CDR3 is CATHCRSYNEQFF. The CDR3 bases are TGTGCCACACACTGCCGGAGCTACAATGAGCAGTTCTTC. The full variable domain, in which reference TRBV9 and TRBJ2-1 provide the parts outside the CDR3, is DSGVTQTPKHLITATGQRVTLRCSPRSGDLSVYWYQQSLDQGLQFLIQYYNGEERAKGNILERFSAQQFPDLHSELNLSSLELGDSALYFCATHCRSYNEQFFGPGTRLTVL.

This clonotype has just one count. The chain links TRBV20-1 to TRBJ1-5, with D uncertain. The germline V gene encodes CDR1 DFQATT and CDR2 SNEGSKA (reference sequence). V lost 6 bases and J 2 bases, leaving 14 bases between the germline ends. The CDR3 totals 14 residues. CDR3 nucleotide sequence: TGCAGTGCGCGAACGTTCGGGGGCAATCAGCCCCAGCATTTT. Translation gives CSARTFGGNQPQHF.

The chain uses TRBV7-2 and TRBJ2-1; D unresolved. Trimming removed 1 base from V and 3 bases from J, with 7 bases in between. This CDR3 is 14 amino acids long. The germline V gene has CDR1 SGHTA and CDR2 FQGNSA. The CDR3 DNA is TGTGCCAGCAGCTTAGGGGGTTACTACAATGAGCAGTTCTTC. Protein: CASSLGGYYNEQFF.

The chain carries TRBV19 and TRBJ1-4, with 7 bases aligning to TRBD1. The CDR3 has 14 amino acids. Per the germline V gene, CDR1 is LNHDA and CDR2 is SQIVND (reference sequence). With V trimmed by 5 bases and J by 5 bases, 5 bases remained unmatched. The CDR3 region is CASSRQGGNEKLFF. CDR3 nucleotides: TGTGCCAGTAGTCGACAGGGAGGGAATGAAAAACTGTTTTTT.

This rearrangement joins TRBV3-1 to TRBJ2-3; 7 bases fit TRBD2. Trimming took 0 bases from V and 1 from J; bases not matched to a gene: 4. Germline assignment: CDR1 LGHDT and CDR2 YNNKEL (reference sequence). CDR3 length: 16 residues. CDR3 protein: CASSQDLAEGTDTQYF. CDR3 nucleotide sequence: TGTGCCAGCAGCCAAGATCTAGCGGAAGGCACAGATACGCAGTATTTT.

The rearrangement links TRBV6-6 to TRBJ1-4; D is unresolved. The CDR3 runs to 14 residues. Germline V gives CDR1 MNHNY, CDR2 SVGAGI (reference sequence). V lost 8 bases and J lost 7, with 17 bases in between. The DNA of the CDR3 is TGTGCCAGCGCTGGGAGGCGCAGCGGTGAAAAACTGTTTTTT. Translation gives CASAGRRSGEKLFF.

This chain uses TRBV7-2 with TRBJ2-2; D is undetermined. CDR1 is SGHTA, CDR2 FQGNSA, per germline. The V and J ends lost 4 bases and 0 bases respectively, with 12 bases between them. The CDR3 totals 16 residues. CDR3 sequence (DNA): TGTGCCAGCAGCTCCCAACCCTTACCGAACACCGGGGAGCTGTTTTTT. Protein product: CASSSQPLPNTGELFF.

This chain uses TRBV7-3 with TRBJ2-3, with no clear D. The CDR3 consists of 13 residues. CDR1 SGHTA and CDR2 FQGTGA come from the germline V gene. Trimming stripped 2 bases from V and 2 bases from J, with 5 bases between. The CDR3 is CASSLYITDTQYF. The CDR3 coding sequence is TGTGCCAGCAGCTTATACATCACAGATACGCAGTATTTT.

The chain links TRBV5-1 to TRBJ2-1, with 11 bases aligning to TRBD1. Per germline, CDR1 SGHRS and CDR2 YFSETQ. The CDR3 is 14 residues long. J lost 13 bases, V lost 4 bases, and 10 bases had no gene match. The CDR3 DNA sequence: TGCGCCAGCAGCGCGATCCCGGGACAGGGGGAACAGTTCTTC. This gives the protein CASSAIPGQGEQFF.

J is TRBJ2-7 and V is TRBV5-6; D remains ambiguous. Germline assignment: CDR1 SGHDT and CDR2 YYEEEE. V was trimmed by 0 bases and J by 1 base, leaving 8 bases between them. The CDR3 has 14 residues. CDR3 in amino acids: CASSLVRISYEQYF. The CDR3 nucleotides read TGTGCCAGCAGCTTGGTACGGATATCCTACGAGCAGTACTTC.

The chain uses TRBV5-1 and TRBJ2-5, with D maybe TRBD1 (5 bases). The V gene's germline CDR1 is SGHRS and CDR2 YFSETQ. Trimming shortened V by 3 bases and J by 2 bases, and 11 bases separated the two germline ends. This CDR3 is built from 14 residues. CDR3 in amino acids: CASSSDSLQETQYF. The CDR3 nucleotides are TGCGCCAGCAGCTCCGACAGCTTACAAGAGACCCAGTACTTC.

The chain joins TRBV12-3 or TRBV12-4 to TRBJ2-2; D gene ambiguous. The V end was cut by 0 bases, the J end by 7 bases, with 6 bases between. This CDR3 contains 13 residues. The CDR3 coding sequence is TGTGCCAGCAGTTTAGCGCATAACGGGGAGCTGTTTTTT. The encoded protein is CASSLAHNGELFF.

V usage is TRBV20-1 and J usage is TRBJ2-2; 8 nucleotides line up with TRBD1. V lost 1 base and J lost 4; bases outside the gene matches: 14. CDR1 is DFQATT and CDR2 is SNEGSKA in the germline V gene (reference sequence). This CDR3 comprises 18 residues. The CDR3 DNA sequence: TGCAGTGCTAGAGCTCTGGGTGGGCAGGGGGCTACCACCGGGGAGCTGTTTTTT. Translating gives CSARALGGQGATTGELFF.

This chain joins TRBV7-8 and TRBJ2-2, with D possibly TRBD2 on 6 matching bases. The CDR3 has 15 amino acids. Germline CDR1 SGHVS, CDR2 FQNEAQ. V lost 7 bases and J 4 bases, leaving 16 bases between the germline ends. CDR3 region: CASTLEGRSTGELFF. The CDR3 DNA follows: TGTGCCAGCACCCTTGAGGGGAGGAGCACCGGGGAGCTGTTTTTT.

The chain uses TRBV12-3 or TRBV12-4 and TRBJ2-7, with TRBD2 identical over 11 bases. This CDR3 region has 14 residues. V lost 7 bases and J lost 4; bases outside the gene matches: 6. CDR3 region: CASTLAGGGYEQYF. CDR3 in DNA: TGTGCCAGCACATTAGCGGGGGGGGGATACGAGCAGTACTTC.

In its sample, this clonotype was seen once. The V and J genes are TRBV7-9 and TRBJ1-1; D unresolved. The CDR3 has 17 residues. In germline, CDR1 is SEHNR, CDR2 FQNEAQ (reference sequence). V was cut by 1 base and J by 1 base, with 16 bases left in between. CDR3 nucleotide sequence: TGTGCCAGCAGCTTAGACCCCCCTTTTGGAGAGAACACTGAAGCTTTCTTT. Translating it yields CASSLDPPFGENTEAFF.

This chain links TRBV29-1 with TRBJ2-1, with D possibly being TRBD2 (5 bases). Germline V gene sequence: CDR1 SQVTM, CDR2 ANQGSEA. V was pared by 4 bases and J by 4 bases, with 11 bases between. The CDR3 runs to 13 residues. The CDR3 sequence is CSVVRGLYNEQFF. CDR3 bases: TGCAGCGTTGTGCGCGGGTTATACAATGAGCAGTTCTTC.

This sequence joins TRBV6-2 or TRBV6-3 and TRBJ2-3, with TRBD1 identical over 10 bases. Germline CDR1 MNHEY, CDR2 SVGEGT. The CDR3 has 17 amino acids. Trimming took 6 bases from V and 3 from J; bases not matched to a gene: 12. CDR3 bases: TGTGCCAGCAGCCCGCCCCCACGGACAGGGGGAACAGATACGCAGTATTTT. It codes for CASSPPPRTGGTDTQYF.

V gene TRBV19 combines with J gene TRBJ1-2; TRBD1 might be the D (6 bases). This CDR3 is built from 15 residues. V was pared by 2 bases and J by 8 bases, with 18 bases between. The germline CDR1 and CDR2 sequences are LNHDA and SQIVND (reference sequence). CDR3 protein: CASSITGQLLGGYTF. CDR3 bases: TGTGCCAGTAGTATAACCGGACAGCTTTTAGGAGGCTACACCTTC. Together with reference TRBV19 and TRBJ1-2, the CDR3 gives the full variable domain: DGGITQSPKYLFRKEGQNVTLSCEQNLNHDAMYWYRQDPGQGLRLIYYSQIVNDFQKGDIAEGYSVSREKKESFPLTVTSAQKNPTAFYLCASSITGQLLGGYTFGSGTRLTVV.

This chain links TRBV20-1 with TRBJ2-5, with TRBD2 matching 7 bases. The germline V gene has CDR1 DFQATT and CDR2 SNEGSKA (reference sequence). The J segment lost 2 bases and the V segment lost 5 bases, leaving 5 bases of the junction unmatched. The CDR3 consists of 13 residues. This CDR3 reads CSAGRDLQETQYF. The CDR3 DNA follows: TGCAGTGCTGGGAGGGACTTGCAAGAGACCCAGTACTTC.

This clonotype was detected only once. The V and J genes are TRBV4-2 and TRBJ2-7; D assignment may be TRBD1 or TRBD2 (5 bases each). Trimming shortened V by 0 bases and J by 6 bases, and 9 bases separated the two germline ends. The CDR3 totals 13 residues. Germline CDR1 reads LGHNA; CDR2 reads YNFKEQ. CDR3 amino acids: CASSQDSGLEQYF. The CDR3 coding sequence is TGTGCCAGCAGCCAAGATTCGGGGCTCGAGCAGTACTTC.

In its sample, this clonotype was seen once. CDR3: CASSVGPVNTEAFF. The DNA of the CDR3 is TGTGCCAGCAGCGTAGGTCCAGTGAACACTGAAGCTTTCTTT. The chain couples TRBV9 to TRBJ1-1; D not certain. Trimming cost V 0 bases and J 0 bases, with 6 bases left between them. Germline CDR1 is SGDLS and CDR2 is YYNGEE. The CDR3 length is 14 residues.

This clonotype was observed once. The CDR3 sequence is CASKRLVWETQYF. In DNA, the CDR3 is TGTGCCAGCAAGAGACTAGTTTGGGAGACCCAGTACTTC. This chain links TRBV6-2 or TRBV6-3 with TRBJ2-5, with D possibly matching TRBD2 (6 bases). The CDR3 has 13 residues. Trimming stripped 7 bases from V and 5 bases from J, with 14 bases between. Looked up from germline, CDR1 is MNHEY and CDR2 is SVGEGT.

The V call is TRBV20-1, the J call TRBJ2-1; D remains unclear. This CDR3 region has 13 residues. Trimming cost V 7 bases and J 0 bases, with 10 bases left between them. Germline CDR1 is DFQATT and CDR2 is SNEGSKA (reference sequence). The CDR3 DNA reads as TGCAGTGTTGACGGTGGCTCCTACAATGAGCAGTTCTTC. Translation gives CSVDGGSYNEQFF.

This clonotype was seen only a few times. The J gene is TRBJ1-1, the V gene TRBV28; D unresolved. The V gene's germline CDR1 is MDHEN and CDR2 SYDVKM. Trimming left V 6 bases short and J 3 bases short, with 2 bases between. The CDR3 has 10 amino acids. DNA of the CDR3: TGTGCCAGCAGGGACACTGAAGCTTTCTTT. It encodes CASRDTEAFF.

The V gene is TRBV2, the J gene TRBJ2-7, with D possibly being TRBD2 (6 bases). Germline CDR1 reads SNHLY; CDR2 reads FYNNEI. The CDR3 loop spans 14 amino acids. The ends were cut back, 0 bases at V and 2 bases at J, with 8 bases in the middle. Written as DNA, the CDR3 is TGTGCCAGCAGTGAAGCGCGGGGCCCCTACGAGCAGTACTTC. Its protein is CASSEARGPYEQYF.

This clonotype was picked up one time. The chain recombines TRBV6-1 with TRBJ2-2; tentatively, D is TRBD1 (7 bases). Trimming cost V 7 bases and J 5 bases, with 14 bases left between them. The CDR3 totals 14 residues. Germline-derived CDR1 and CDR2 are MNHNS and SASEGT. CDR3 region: CASNIQGRTGELFF. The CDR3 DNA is TGTGCCAGCAATATACAGGGGAGGACCGGGGAGCTGTTTTTT.